This T cell receptor beta chain appears in the sequencing data of a study of blood T cell repertoires in COVID-19. Study-level background: Sources were T cells, B-cell-depleted T cells, or PBMCs; the material itself was cDNA or gDNA.

Assay used: immunoSEQ multiplex PCR; TCRdb lists only in-frame clones, some missing. Of some 100,000 clones listed, 70% to 90% are singletons. The CDR3 is 16 residues long. Germline CDR1 and CDR2: SGHNT and YENEEA. The V end was cut by 3 bases, the J end by 4 bases, with 19 bases between. The rearrangement links TRBV11-3 to TRBJ2-7; perhaps TRBD2 as D (6 bases). The source material was peripheral blood. The receptor was isolated from a woman in her twenties or thirties with acute or convalescent COVID-19. CDR3 nucleotides: TGTGCCAGCAGCTTGCCTGGGGGGTTCGGAAGTTACGAGCAGTACTTC. Protein product: CASSLPGGFGSYEQYF.